Each of the 14 T cell receptor beta chains below was sequenced from the same sample in a study of blood T cells in healthy people across ages. A sample-barcoded 5' primer and a J-beta primer mix were used in a second PCR of roughly 7 to 11 cycles. TCRdb reprocessed the 5' RACE reads with MiXCR, giving one entry per CDR3 protein. The data show some 290,000 distinct CDR3 sequences, with 25% to 30% seen just once and 29% held by the top ten. Sequencing was carried out using blood. Receptor source: a woman between 65 and 79 years old in good health.

This clonotype was detected only a few times. The chain couples TRBV6-5 to TRBJ2-7; D not resolved. Germline V gene sequence: CDR1 MNHEY, CDR2 SVGAGI. Trimming stripped 6 bases from V and 7 bases from J, with 16 bases between. The CDR3 spans 13 residues. The CDR3 nucleotides are TGTGCCAGCAGGACCCAGAGATTACGAGAGCAGTACTTC. It codes for CASRTQRLREQYF.

Comments on this clonotype: Lacking the conserved final phenylalanine or tryptophan, this CDR3 likely reflects a read error. As DNA, the CDR3 is TGTGCCAGCAGCGTCGGACACCTCTACGAGCAGTACCTC. This sequence encodes CASSVGHLYEQYL. The V gene is TRBV9, the J gene TRBJ2-5, with a tentative D call TRBD1 (5 bases). The J call may not be correct, given that the DNA end is closer to TRBJ2-7. This CDR3 has 13 residues. Germline loops: CDR1 SGDLS, CDR2 YYNGEE.

In its sample, this clonotype was seen a few times. The chain carries TRBV18 and TRBJ2-1; TRBD1 aligns across 7 bases. With the DNA end fitting TRBJ2-5 better, the J assignment may be wrong. The CDR3 has 14 residues. Germline V gives CDR1 KGHSH, CDR2 LQKENI. In DNA, the CDR3 is TGTGCCAGCTCACCTCAGGACAGGTTCGGGACCCAGTACTTC. Protein sequence: CASSPQDRFGTQYF.

This clonotype has just a few counts. The chain employs TRBV7-2 and TRBJ2-2; TRBD2 agrees at 13 bases. The V gene's germline CDR1 is SGHTA and CDR2 FQGNSA. CDR3 size: 15 residues. V lost 5 bases and J lost 8; bases outside the gene matches: 5. CDR3: CASSPRTSGRGELFF. In DNA, the CDR3 is TGTGCCAGCAGCCCTCGGACTAGCGGGAGAGGGGAGCTGTTTTTT.

In this sample, this clonotype turned up a few times. This chain joins TRBV29-1 and TRBJ2-1, with a possible D match to TRBD2 (5 bases). The V gene lost 4 bases and the J gene lost 9 bases, with 19 bases spanning the gap. This CDR3 has 14 amino acids. The germline gives CDR1 SQVTM, CDR2 ANQGSEA. The CDR3 spells CSVAPLGSDGEQFF. The CDR3, as DNA: TGCAGCGTTGCCCCCTTGGGGAGCGACGGTGAGCAGTTCTTC.

This clonotype showed up just a few times. The V and J genes are TRBV6-1 and TRBJ2-1; tentative D call: TRBD2 (6 bases). V lost 6 bases to trimming and J lost 4 bases, with 13 bases between them. The germline V gene encodes CDR1 MNHNS and CDR2 SASEGT. The CDR3 is 14 residues long. The CDR3 DNA reads as TGTGCCAGCAGAGCAACGGGACTTTACAATGAGCAGTTCTTC. Amino acid sequence: CASRATGLYNEQFF.

This rearrangement joins TRBV28 to TRBJ1-2; D is unclear. In germline, CDR1 is MDHEN, CDR2 SYDVKM. V lost 3 bases to trimming and J lost 6 bases, with 11 bases between them. The CDR3 covers 13 residues. CDR3 sequence: CASSFRGSHGYTF. The CDR3 DNA sequence: TGTGCCAGCAGTTTCAGAGGAAGCCATGGCTACACCTTC.

This clonotype was seen only once. V gene TRBV6-9 combines with J gene TRBJ2-5; 7 bases align to TRBD1. Germline V gene lookup returns CDR1 MNHGY and CDR2 SVAAGI. The V and J ends lost 8 bases and 14 bases, in that order; junction bases with no gene match: 17. CDR3 length equals 13 residues. This chain's CDR3 is CASLRQDRLKDYF. CDR3 coding DNA: TGTGCCAGCCTCCGACAGGACAGGCTTAAAGACTACTTC.

The V gene is TRBV12-3 or TRBV12-4, the J gene TRBJ1-5, with D possibly TRBD1 on 6 matching bases. The CDR3 is 17 residues long. The V and J ends lost 5 bases and 0 bases respectively, with 17 bases between them. CDR3 protein: CASSKVAGQYSNQPQHF. The DNA of the CDR3 is TGTGCCAGCAGTAAAGTAGCCGGACAGTATAGCAATCAGCCCCAGCATTTT.

The V and J genes are TRBV20-1 and TRBJ2-5; D is perhaps TRBD1 or TRBD2 (6 bases each). V was clipped by 5 bases and J by 5 bases, with 21 bases between them. Germline V gene lookup returns CDR1 DFQATT and CDR2 SNEGSKA (reference sequence). The CDR3 is 15 amino acids. The CDR3 DNA reads as TGCAGTGCTTTCGGGGGCCGAGGGGTTGCGGAGACCCAGTACTTC. Protein sequence: CSAFGGRGVAETQYF.

In this sample, this clonotype turned up a few times. The DNA of the CDR3 is TGTGCCAGCAGACAGGGCCCCAATCAGCCCCAGCATTTT. It encodes CASRQGPNQPQHF. This rearrangement joins TRBV12-3 or TRBV12-4 to TRBJ1-5; D might be TRBD1 (6 bases). This CDR3 is 13 amino acids long. V gave up 6 bases and J gave up 3 bases, with 9 bases separating them.

The chain is built from TRBV7-9 and TRBJ2-5; no clear D gene. This CDR3 is 14 amino acids long. V was cut by 2 bases and J by 5 bases, with 12 bases left in between. Germline CDR1 reads SEHNR; CDR2 reads FQNEAQ (reference sequence). The CDR3 DNA is TGTGCCAGCAGCTTACCGGGTCCCAGGGAGACCCAGTACTTC. Translating it yields CASSLPGPRETQYF.

The count of this clonotype is one. The gene calls are TRBV10-3 and TRBJ2-4; D is unresolved. This CDR3 is 11 amino acids long. The germline V and J ends were trimmed by 3 bases and 6 bases, with 3 bases remaining between them. Germline V gives CDR1 ENHRY, CDR2 SYGVKD. As DNA, the CDR3 is TGTGCCATCAGTGACCTAAACATTCAGTACTTC. It codes for CAISDLNIQYF.

Many counts were recorded for this clonotype. V gene TRBV11-2 combines with J gene TRBJ2-1, with TRBD2 matching over 11 bases. The CDR3 sequence is 16 residues long. With V trimmed by 7 bases and J by 4 bases, 9 bases remained unmatched. Germline CDR1 and CDR2: SGHAT and FQNNGV. The CDR3 DNA reads as TGTGCCAGCAACTCCAAGCGGACTAGCGGGTACAATGAGCAGTTCTTC. As protein: CASNSKRTSGYNEQFF.